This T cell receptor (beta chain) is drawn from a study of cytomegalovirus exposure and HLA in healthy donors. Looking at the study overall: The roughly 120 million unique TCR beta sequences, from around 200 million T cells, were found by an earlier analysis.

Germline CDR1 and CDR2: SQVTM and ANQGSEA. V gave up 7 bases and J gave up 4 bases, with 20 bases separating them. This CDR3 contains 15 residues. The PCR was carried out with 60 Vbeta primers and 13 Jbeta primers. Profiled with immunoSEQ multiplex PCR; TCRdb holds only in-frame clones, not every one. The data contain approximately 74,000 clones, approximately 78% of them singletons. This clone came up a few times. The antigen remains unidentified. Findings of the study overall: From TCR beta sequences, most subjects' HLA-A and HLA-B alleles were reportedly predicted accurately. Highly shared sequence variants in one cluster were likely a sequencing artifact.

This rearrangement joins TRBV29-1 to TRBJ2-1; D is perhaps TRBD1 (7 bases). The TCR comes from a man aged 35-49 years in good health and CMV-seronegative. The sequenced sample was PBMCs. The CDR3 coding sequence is TGCAGCGCCCGGGGGAGGACAGGACAATACAATGAGCAGTTCTTC. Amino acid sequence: CSARGRTGQYNEQFF.